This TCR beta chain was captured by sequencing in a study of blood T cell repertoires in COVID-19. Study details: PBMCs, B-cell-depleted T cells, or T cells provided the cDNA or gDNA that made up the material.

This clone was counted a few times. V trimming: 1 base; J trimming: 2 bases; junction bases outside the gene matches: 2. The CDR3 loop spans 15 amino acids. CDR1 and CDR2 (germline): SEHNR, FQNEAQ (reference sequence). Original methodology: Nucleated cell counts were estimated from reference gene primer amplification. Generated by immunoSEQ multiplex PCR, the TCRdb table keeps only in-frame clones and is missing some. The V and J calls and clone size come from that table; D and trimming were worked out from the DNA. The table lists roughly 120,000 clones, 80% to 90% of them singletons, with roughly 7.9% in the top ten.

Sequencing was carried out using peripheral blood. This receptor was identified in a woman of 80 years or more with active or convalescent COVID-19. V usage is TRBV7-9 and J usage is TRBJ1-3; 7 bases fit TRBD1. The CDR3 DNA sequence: TGTGCCAGCAGCTTAGTCGACAGGGCTGGAAACACCATATATTTT. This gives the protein CASSLVDRAGNTIYF.